The entry below gives a single TCR beta chain sequence along with its context. These data originate in a study of PD-1 blockade in mismatch repair-deficient tumors. Using immunoSEQ multiplex PCR, the repertoire was profiled, and TCRdb retains in-frame clones only, with some absent. The data show 130,000 or so clones, about 88% seen once. Germline CDR1 and CDR2: MNHEY and SMNVEV (reference sequence). With 7 bases clipped from V and 0 bases from J, the junction kept 7 bases outside the gene matches. There are 15 residues in the CDR3. Material: peripheral blood, obtained 44 weeks after starting pembrolizumab. The chain uses TRBV27 and TRBJ2-3, with 7 bases that match TRBD2. The receptor comes from an adult with mismatch repair-deficient cancer. The DNA for the CDR3 is TGTGCCAGCACTCAAAGCGGGGCTAGCACAGATACGCAGTATTTT. Translation gives CASTQSGASTDTQYF.